This T cell receptor beta chain was recovered during a study of cytomegalovirus exposure and HLA in healthy donors. Findings and caveats of the study: Fewer N-insertions than the approximately 700-donor mean were reportedly shown by an Asian-associated ancestry cluster in a later analysis. An observed cluster of highly shared sequence variants was recorded as a likely sequencing artifact. Researchers left out some V segments, among them TRBV6-2 and TRBV6-3, as indistinguishable.

In the PCR, 60 Vbeta and 13 Jbeta primers were used. Produced via immunoSEQ multiplex PCR; TCRdb's table is partial and in-frame only. The data hold 100,000 or so clones, with more than 65% observed a single time. The CDR3 runs to 14 residues. The V end lost 6 bases, the J end lost 7 bases, and 19 bases lay between the germline ends. CDR1 and CDR2 from the germline V gene are SQVTM and ANQGSEA. This clone has only a few counts. Its antigen remains unidentified. This TCR derives from a man aged 25-45 years in good health and CMV-seronegative. The rearrangement uses TRBV29-1 and TRBJ2-4; maybe TRBD1 (5 bases). The specimen sequenced was PBMCs. CDR3 residues: CSVVTQGVGNIQYF. Written as DNA, the CDR3 is TGCAGCGTCGTGACCCAGGGTGTAGGGAACATTCAGTACTTC.